The rows below give T cell receptor beta chains drawn from one sample of a study of chemoradiotherapy in HPV16-positive cancers. Some clones are missing from TCRdb's copy, which holds only in-frame ones; the method was immunoSEQ multiplex PCR. Here the sample spans approximately 5,700 clones, 86% being singletons. The sequencing here drew on tumor tissue, taken from a patient who underwent chemoradiotherapy. The receptor source for this set is a human donor with HPV-associated anogenital cancer. CDR3s include the opening cysteine and the closing phenylalanine or tryptophan. Fields, in order: D gene, J gene, V gene, clone size, CDR3 protein, CDR3 DNA. The D gene is left open where the match is weak. Clone size is stated in some rows and not others, as once, few, many or a class when expanded.

NA,TRBJ2-1,TRBV21-1,NA,CASSHRDREDEQFF,TGTGCCAGCAGCCACCGGGACAGGGAAGATGAGCAGTTCTTC
NA,TRBJ2-7,TRBV9,NA,CASSVEGGHSYEQYF,TGTGCCAGCAGCGTAGAGGGGGGCCACTCCTACGAGCAGTACTTC
TRBD2,TRBJ2-1,TRBV30,large,CATELAGPYNEQFF,TGTGCCACCGAACTAGCGGGACCCTACAATGAGCAGTTCTTC
TRBD1,TRBJ2-1,TRBV5-6,few,CASSLGDRGYNEQFF,TGTGCCAGCAGCTTGGGGGACAGGGGGTATAATGAGCAGTTCTTC
TRBD1,TRBJ1-2,TRBV2,NA,CASGFLGQGSEGYTF,TGTGCCAGCGGTTTTTTAGGACAGGGAAGCGAGGGCTACACCTTC
NA,TRBJ1-1,TRBV7-2,few,CASSAGSKGTEAFF,TGTGCCAGCAGCGCAGGGTCCAAGGGGACTGAAGCTTTCTTT
TRBD2,TRBJ2-7,TRBV19,NA,CASSTTSGRDSEQYF,TGTGCCAGTAGTACGACTAGCGGGAGGGACAGCGAGCAGTACTTC
TRBD1,TRBJ2-2,TRBV7-9,NA,CASFKGGQGFTGELFF,TGTGCCAGCTTCAAAGGGGGACAGGGATTCACCGGGGAGCTGTTTTTT
TRBD2,TRBJ2-5,TRBV7-9,NA,CATGLAEETQYF,TGTGCCACCGGACTAGCGGAAGAGACCCAGTACTTC
NA,TRBJ1-2,TRBV27,NA,CASRGPYYGYTF,TGTGCCAGCCGTGGGCCCTACTATGGCTACACCTTC
TRBD2,TRBJ2-2,TRBV5-6,NA,CASSPLAATWTGELFF,TGTGCCAGCAGCCCCCTAGCGGCTACGTGGACCGGGGAGCTGTTTTTT
NA,TRBJ2-7,TRBV15,NA,CATSRDISYEQYF,TGTGCCACCAGCAGAGATATAAGTTACGAGCAGTACTTC
NA,TRBJ1-2,TRBV18,NA,CASSPREGFSYGYTF,TGTGCCAGCTCACCCAGGGAGGGTTTCTCCTATGGCTACACCTTC
TRBD2,TRBJ2-1,TRBV7-2,once,CASSPLADFYNEQFF,TGTGCCAGCAGCCCTCTAGCGGACTTTTACAATGAGCAGTTCTTC